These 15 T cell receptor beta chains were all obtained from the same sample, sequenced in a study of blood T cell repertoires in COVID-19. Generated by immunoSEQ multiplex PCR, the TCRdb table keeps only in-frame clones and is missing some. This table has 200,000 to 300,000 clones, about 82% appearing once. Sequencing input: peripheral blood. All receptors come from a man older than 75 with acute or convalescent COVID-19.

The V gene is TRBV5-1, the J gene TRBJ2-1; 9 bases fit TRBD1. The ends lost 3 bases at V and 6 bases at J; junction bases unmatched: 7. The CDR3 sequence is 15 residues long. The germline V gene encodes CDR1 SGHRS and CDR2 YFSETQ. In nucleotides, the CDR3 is TGCGCCAGCAGCTCGCACCGGGACAGGGTCAATGAGCAGTTCTTC. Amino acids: CASSSHRDRVNEQFF. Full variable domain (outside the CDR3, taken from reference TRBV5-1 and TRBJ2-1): KAGVTQTPRYLIKTRGQQVTLSCSPISGHRSVSWYQQTPGQGLQFLFEYFSETQRNKGNFPGRFSGRQFSNSRSEMNVSTLELGDSALYLCASSSHRDRVNEQFFGPGTRLTVL.

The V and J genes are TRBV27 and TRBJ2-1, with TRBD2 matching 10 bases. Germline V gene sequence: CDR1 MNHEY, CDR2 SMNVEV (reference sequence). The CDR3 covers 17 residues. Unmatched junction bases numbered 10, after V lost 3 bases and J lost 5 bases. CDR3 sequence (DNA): TGTGCCAGCAGTTTCCGGGTAGCGGGGGGAGTAAACAATGAGCAGTTCTTC. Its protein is CASSFRVAGGVNNEQFF.

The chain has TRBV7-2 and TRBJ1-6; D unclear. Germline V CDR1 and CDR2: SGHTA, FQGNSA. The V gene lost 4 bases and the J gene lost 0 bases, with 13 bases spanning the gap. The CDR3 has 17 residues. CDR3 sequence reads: CASSSRILSSYNSPLHF. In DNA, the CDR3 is TGTGCCAGCAGCTCCAGGATATTGAGCTCCTATAATTCACCCCTCCACTTT.

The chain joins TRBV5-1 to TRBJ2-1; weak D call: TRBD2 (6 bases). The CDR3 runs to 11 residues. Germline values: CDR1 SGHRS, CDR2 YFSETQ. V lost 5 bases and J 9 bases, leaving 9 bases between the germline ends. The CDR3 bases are TGCGCCAGCAGGGAGGGTATTGAGCAGTTCTTC. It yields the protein CASREGIEQFF.

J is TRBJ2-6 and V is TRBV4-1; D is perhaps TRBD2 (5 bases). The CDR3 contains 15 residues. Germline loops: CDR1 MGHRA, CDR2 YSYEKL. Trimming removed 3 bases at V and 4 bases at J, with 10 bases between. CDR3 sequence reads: CASSHGSPGANVLTF. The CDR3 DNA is TGCGCCAGCAGCCATGGGAGTCCCGGGGCCAACGTCCTGACTTTC.

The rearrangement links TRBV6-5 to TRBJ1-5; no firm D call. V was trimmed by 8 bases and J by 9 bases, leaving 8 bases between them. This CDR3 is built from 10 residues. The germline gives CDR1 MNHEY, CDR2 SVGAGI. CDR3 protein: CASGRGPQHF. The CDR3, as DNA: TGTGCCAGCGGCCGTGGGCCCCAGCATTTT.

CDR3 in amino acids: CAISERDRGPRGYTF. The CDR3 DNA reads TGTGCCATCAGTGAACGGGACAGGGGCCCTCGAGGCTACACCTTC. This chain joins TRBV10-3 and TRBJ1-2, with 10 bases matching TRBD1. The germline CDR1 and CDR2 sequences are ENHRY and SYGVKD. V was clipped by 3 bases and J by 8 bases; unmatched bases: 9. This CDR3 region has 15 residues.

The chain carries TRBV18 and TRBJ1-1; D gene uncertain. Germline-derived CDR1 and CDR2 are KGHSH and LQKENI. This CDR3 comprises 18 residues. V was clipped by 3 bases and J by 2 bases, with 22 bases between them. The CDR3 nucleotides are TGTGCCAGCTCACCTCAACTCTTATACGACATTAATAACACTGAAGCTTTCTTT. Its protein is CASSPQLLYDINNTEAFF.

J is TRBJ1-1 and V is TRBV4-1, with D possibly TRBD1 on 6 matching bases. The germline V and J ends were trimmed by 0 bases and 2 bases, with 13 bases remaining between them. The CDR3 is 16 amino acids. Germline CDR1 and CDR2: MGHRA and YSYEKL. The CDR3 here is CASSQEVRGANTEAFF. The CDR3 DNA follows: TGCGCCAGCAGCCAAGAGGTCCGGGGGGCCAACACTGAAGCTTTCTTT.

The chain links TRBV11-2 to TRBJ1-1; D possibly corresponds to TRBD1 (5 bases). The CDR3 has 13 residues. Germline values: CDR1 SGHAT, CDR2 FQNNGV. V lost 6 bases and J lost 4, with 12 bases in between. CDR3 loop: CASSTGGATEAFF. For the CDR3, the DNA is TGTGCCAGCAGTACCGGTGGGGCCACTGAAGCTTTCTTT. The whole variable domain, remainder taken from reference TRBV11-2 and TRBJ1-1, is EAGVAQSPRYKIIEKRQSVAFWCNPISGHATLYWYQQILGQGPKLLIQFQNNGVVDDSQLPKDRFSAERLKGVDSTLKIQPAKLEDSAVYLCASSTGGATEAFFGQGTRLTVV.

CDR3 region: CASIRLAGRTGELFF. The CDR3 DNA follows: TGTGCCAGCATTCGACTAGCGGGACGGACTGGGGAGCTGTTTTTT. The chain joins TRBV6-5 to TRBJ2-2; the match to TRBD2 covers 11 bases. The V segment lost 7 bases and the J segment 8 bases; nucleotides outside the gene matches: 9. Germline assignment: CDR1 MNHEY and CDR2 SVGAGI. The CDR3 is made up of 15 amino acids.

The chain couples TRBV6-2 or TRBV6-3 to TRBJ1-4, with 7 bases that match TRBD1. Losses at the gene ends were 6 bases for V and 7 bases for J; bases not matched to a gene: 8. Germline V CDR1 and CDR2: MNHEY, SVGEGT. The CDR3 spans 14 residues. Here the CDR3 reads CASSPTGLVEKLFF. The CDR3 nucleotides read TGTGCCAGCAGCCCGACAGGGTTGGTTGAAAAACTGTTTTTT.

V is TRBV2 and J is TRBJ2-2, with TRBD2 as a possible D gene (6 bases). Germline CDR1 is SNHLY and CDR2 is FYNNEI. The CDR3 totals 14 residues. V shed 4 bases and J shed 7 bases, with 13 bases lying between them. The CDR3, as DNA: TGTGCCAGCAGTGCGTATGGAGGGGACGGGGAGCTGTTTTTT. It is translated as CASSAYGGDGELFF.

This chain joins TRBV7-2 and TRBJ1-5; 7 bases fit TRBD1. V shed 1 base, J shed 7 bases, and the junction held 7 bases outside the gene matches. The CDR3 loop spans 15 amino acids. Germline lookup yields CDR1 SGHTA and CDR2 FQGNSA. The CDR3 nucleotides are TGTGCCAGCAGCTTAGGTGGAGGGGGCGGGCAGCCCCAGCATTTT. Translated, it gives CASSLGGGGGQPQHF.

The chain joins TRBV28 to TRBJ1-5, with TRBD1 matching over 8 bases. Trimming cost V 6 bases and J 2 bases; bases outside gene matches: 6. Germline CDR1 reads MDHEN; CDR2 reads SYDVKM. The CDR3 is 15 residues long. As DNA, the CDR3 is TGTGCCAGCAGGCCAGGGGGCGTGGGCAATCAGCCCCAGCATTTT. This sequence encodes CASRPGGVGNQPQHF.